These 27 T cell receptor beta chains were sequenced from one sample in a study of T cells in Graves' hyperthyroidism and ophthalmopathy. Amplified regions were TCR beta CDR3 sequences from RNA transcripts. Primed by the HTBI set, a first-round RT-PCR was run on the TCR CDR3. TCRdb independently ran MiXCR on the multiplex PCR reads; one entry per CDR3 protein. The sample contains 730,000 or so distinct CDR3 sequences, about 17% of which appear only once. The specimen was blood. The receptors were gathered from a woman aged 45-59 years with Graves' hyperthyroidism that later progressed to Graves' ophthalmopathy.

The chain recombines TRBV20-1 with TRBJ2-7; the D is unclear. Germline CDR1 and CDR2: DFQATT and SNEGSKA (reference sequence). Trimming pared 0 bases from V and 0 bases from J, leaving 6 bases between. The CDR3 extends over 13 amino acids. The CDR3 DNA sequence: TGCAGTGCTAGAGATGACCCCTCCTACGAGCAGTACTTC. This gives the protein CSARDDPSYEQYF.

This clonotype was counted ten times or more. The J gene is TRBJ2-1, the V gene TRBV3-1, with D uncertain. This CDR3 spans 15 amino acids. The germline V and J ends were trimmed by 0 bases and 5 bases, with 11 bases remaining between them. Per the germline V gene, CDR1 is LGHDT and CDR2 is YNNKEL (reference sequence). CDR3 residues: CASSQDLVSDNEQFF. For the CDR3, the DNA is TGTGCCAGCAGCCAAGATCTTGTTTCAGACAATGAGCAGTTCTTC.

This clonotype appeared many times. Germline and junction disagree at one end, which may indicate a read error. This chain uses TRBV10-2 with TRBJ1-5; no reliable D call. Germline CDR1 and CDR2: WSHSY and SAAADI. The length of the CDR3 is 13 residues. CDR3 loop: CASSQGQNQPQHF. DNA of the CDR3: TGTGCCAGCAGCCAAGGGCAGAATCAGCCCCAGCATTTT.

This chain connects TRBV12-3 or TRBV12-4 to TRBJ2-3, with TRBD2 matching 9 bases. V dropped 4 bases and J dropped 2; count of bases not matched to a gene: 7. The CDR3 has 16 amino acids. The CDR3 sequence: CASSSNLAGATDTQYF. As DNA, the CDR3 is TGTGCCAGCAGTTCCAACTTAGCGGGGGCCACAGATACGCAGTATTTT.

This clonotype was seen many times. The chain recombines TRBV20-1 with TRBJ2-2, with D hard to call. The CDR3 loop spans 14 amino acids. Germline CDR1 and CDR2: DFQATT and SNEGSKA (reference sequence). V lost 4 bases, J lost 7 bases, and 16 bases lay in between. The CDR3 nucleotides are TGCAGTGCTAACCCTAGGCTTAATCACGGGGAGCTGTTTTTT. Amino acids: CSANPRLNHGELFF.

The table lists this clonotype with a few counts. CDR3 in amino acids: CASSVSSGLEFGIADTQYF. The CDR3 DNA is TGTGCCAGCAGCGTATCTAGTGGACTAGAATTCGGGATCGCAGATACGCAGTATTTT. The J gene is TRBJ2-3, the V gene TRBV9; TRBD2 agrees at 7 bases. The CDR3 totals 19 residues. Germline lookup yields CDR1 SGDLS and CDR2 YYNGEE. V was pared by 1 base and J by 4 bases, with 18 bases of the junction left unmatched.

This clonotype was seen ten or more times. The chain couples TRBV5-1 to TRBJ2-1; D might be TRBD1 (5 bases). Germline values: CDR1 SGHRS, CDR2 YFSETQ. Trimming cost V 1 base and J 6 bases, with 17 bases left between them. The CDR3 has 16 amino acids. The DNA of the CDR3 is TGCGCCAGCAGCTTGATGTTGACAGCCAAGGGCAATGAGCAGTTCTTC. Its protein product is CASSLMLTAKGNEQFF.

This clonotype was seen many times. The chain joins TRBV29-1 to TRBJ2-2; TRBD1 is a possible D gene (6 bases). CDR1 and CDR2 from the germline V gene are SQVTM and ANQGSEA. The CDR3 covers 14 residues. With 7 bases removed from V and 1 base from J, the gap between germline ends came to 13 bases. The CDR3, as DNA: TGCAGCGCTCGGACAGCCTTGAACACCGGGGAGCTGTTTTTT. Protein product: CSARTALNTGELFF.

Only a few counts were recorded for this clonotype. For the CDR3, the DNA is TGTGCCAGCAGCCAAGAGGAGGGCGGCTCCTACGAGCAGTACTTC. This sequence encodes CASSQEEGGSYEQYF. The gene calls are TRBV3-1 and TRBJ2-7; a possible D gene is TRBD2 (6 bases). The germline V gene has CDR1 LGHDT and CDR2 YNNKEL (reference sequence). The CDR3 has 15 residues. V gave up 0 bases and J gave up 0 bases, with 9 bases separating them.

This clonotype was seen more than once but under ten times. V gene TRBV10-3 combines with J gene TRBJ1-3; D gene unclear. Germline-derived CDR1 and CDR2 are ENHRY and SYGVKD. The CDR3 is 17 residues long. V was trimmed by 0 bases and J by 0 bases, leaving 12 bases between them. The CDR3 spells CAISESEIWISGNTIYF. CDR3 DNA sequence: TGTGCCATCAGTGAGTCCGAAATCTGGATCTCTGGAAACACCATATATTTT.

This clonotype was detected ten times or more. The chain employs TRBV2 and TRBJ2-5; D possibly corresponds to TRBD2 (6 bases). CDR1 and CDR2 (germline): SNHLY, FYNNEI. The CDR3 loop spans 14 amino acids. Trimming took 6 bases from V and 1 from J, leaving 12 bases between them. CDR3 amino acids: CASREGLLQETQYF. The CDR3 DNA reads as TGTGCCAGCAGGGAGGGACTCCTCCAAGAGACCCAGTACTTC.

This clonotype was seen ten or more times. The rearrangement uses TRBV2 and TRBJ1-5; D unresolved. The V gene lost 4 bases and the J gene lost 1 base, with 11 bases spanning the gap. This CDR3 has 15 residues. CDR1 SNHLY and CDR2 FYNNEI come from the germline V gene. CDR3 sequence reads: CASSGYRGSNQPQHF. CDR3 coding DNA: TGTGCCAGCAGTGGGTATAGAGGGAGCAATCAGCCCCAGCATTTT.

This clonotype was recorded many times. The chain recombines TRBV3-1 with TRBJ1-1, with D possibly TRBD1 on 6 matching bases. The CDR3 consists of 12 residues. With 4 bases removed from V and 10 bases from J, the gap between germline ends came to 13 bases. Germline CDR1 is LGHDT and CDR2 is YNNKEL (reference sequence). This CDR3 reads CASSPGGGRAFF. The CDR3 DNA sequence: TGTGCCAGCAGCCCAGGTGGGGGGCGAGCTTTCTTT.

A word on this clonotype: A single base separates this from a much larger clone, so it may be a read error. The chain uses TRBV30 and TRBJ2-3, with D possibly being TRBD1 or TRBD2 (5 bases each). This CDR3 has 16 residues. With 3 bases removed from V and 3 bases from J, the gap between germline ends came to 19 bases. From germline, CDR1 is GTSNPN and CDR2 SVGIG (reference sequence). DNA for the CDR3: TGTGCCTGGAGAGGGGACGAGAGGGGTGGTACAGATACGCAGTATTTT. This translates into CAWRGDERGGTDTQYF. The full variable domain, its missing parts supplied by reference TRBV30 and TRBJ2-3, is SQTIHQWPATLVQPVGSPLSLECTVEGTSNPNLYWYRQAAGRGLQLLFYSVGIGQISSEVPQNLSASRPQDRQFILSSKKLLLSDSGFYLCAWRGDERGGTDTQYFGPGTRLTVL.

This sequence joins TRBV6-5 and TRBJ2-5; 9 nucleotides line up with TRBD1. The CDR3 spans 20 residues. Trimming took 2 bases from V and 0 from J; bases not matched to a gene: 16. Germline V gene data show CDR1 as MNHEY and CDR2 as SVGAGI. CDR3 nucleotides: TGTGCCAGCAGTTACACCTGGACAGGGGACCTCCTAAGGTACCAAGAGACCCAGTACTTC. This codes for CASSYTWTGDLLRYQETQYF.

The genes are TRBV19 and TRBJ2-2; 8 positions match TRBD1. Germline V lookup: CDR1 LNHDA, CDR2 SQIVND (reference sequence). This CDR3 contains 14 residues. The V gene end was trimmed by 4 bases and the J gene end by 8 bases; junction bases not matched to a gene: 6. Written as DNA, the CDR3 is TGTGCCAGTAGTAGCCGACAGGGGAAGGGGGAGCTGTTTTTT. Residues: CASSSRQGKGELFF. The variable domain in full, with the rest retrieved from reference TRBV19 and TRBJ2-2, is DGGITQSPKYLFRKEGQNVTLSCEQNLNHDAMYWYRQDPGQGLRLIYYSQIVNDFQKGDIAEGYSVSREKKESFPLTVTSAQKNPTAFYLCASSSRQGKGELFFGEGSRLTVL.

A few counts support this clonotype. The genes are TRBV20-1 and TRBJ2-1, with D possibly TRBD1 on 5 matching bases. The length of the CDR3 is 14 residues. V lost 3 bases and J lost 0, with 9 bases in between. Germline V CDR1 and CDR2: DFQATT, SNEGSKA (reference sequence). CDR3 region: CSARGHSSYNEQFF. In nucleotides, the CDR3 is TGCAGTGCTAGGGGGCACAGCTCCTACAATGAGCAGTTCTTC.

Ten or more counts support this clonotype. This sequence joins TRBV20-1 and TRBJ2-7; D not resolved. Germline V gives CDR1 DFQATT, CDR2 SNEGSKA (reference sequence). The CDR3 has 11 residues. The V gene lost 2 bases and the J gene lost 1 base, with 3 bases spanning the gap. The CDR3: CSARRSYEQYF. Written as DNA, the CDR3 is TGCAGTGCTAGACGTTCCTACGAGCAGTACTTC.

This clonotype was counted at least ten times. V is TRBV30 and J is TRBJ1-2; D may be TRBD1 (6 bases). Trimming took off 0 bases at V and 4 bases at J, with 18 bases between the two ends. Germline V CDR1 and CDR2: GTSNPN, SVGIG (reference sequence). The CDR3 length is 16 residues. The CDR3 coding sequence is TGTGCCTGGAGTGTTTTGGGGGCGACGGGATCCTATGGCTACACCTTC. Protein product: CAWSVLGATGSYGYTF.

This sequence joins TRBV4-2 and TRBJ2-5, with D tentatively TRBD2 (5 bases). Germline CDR1 and CDR2: LGHNA and YNFKEQ. V was cut by 3 bases and J by 7 bases, with 18 bases left in between. The CDR3 totals 15 residues. The CDR3 is CASSHPQEGGVTQYF. The CDR3, as DNA: TGTGCCAGCAGCCACCCCCAAGAGGGCGGCGTGACCCAGTACTTC.

The chain employs TRBV18 and TRBJ2-5; 10 bases map to TRBD1. Per the germline V gene, CDR1 is KGHSH and CDR2 is LQKENI. The length of the CDR3 is 16 residues. V shed 6 bases and J 2 bases; nucleotides not matched to a gene: 9. The CDR3 DNA sequence: TGTGCCAGCTCTCGGACAGGGGGGGCCAGGCAAGAGACCCAGTACTTC. Translation gives CASSRTGGARQETQYF.

The chain uses TRBV19 and TRBJ2-2, with TRBD1 identical over 9 bases. Per the germline V gene, CDR1 is LNHDA and CDR2 is SQIVND (reference sequence). J lost 1 base, V lost 7 bases, and 10 bases had no gene match. The CDR3 extends over 17 amino acids. The CDR3 loop is CASTSQGQGWNTGELFF. CDR3 bases: TGTGCCAGTACCTCTCAGGGACAGGGCTGGAACACCGGGGAGCTGTTTTTT.

The chain carries TRBV12-3 or TRBV12-4 and TRBJ2-3, with 9 bases identical to TRBD2. CDR3 length: 18 amino acids. V shed 3 bases and J 5 bases; nucleotides not matched to a gene: 15. The DNA of the CDR3 is TGTGCCAGCAGTTTGGTGCGGGGGGGCCGGAGGTTAAGAGATACGCAGTATTTT. It specifies CASSLVRGGRRLRDTQYF.

The chain is built from TRBV15 and TRBJ1-3; 7 positions agree with TRBD1. V shed 2 bases, J shed 4 bases, and the junction held 5 bases outside the gene matches. The CDR3 totals 15 residues. Germline V gene lookup returns CDR1 LNHNV and CDR2 YYDKDF (reference sequence). As DNA, the CDR3 is TGTGCCACCAGCAGACTAACAGGGGAAGGAAACACCATATATTTT. Encoded protein: CATSRLTGEGNTIYF. Variable domain in full (rest from reference TRBV15 and TRBJ1-3): DAMVIQNPRYQVTQFGKPVTLSCSQTLNHNVMYWYQQKSSQAPKLLFHYYDKDFNNEADTPDNFQSRRPNTSFCFLDIRSPGLGDTAMYLCATSRLTGEGNTIYFGEGSWLTVV.

This clonotype was recorded a few times. V gene TRBV10-3 combines with J gene TRBJ1-2; the D gene is possibly TRBD1 (5 bases). The CDR3 sequence is 17 residues long. Germline V gene sequence: CDR1 ENHRY, CDR2 SYGVKD. V was shortened by 11 bases and J by 2 bases, with 27 bases between the two germline ends. CDR3 loop: CASEGWGDPGRNYGYTF. The CDR3 region has the DNA TGTGCCTCCGAGGGATGGGGGGACCCCGGTCGAAACTATGGCTACACCTTC.

In its sample, this clonotype was seen once. V is TRBV10-3 and J is TRBJ1-3; possible D gene TRBD1, 5 bases. There are 13 residues in the CDR3. Per germline, CDR1 ENHRY and CDR2 SYGVKD. V was clipped by 7 bases and J by 2 bases, with 9 bases between them. The CDR3 is CAIKEGTGNTIYF. The CDR3 DNA sequence: TGTGCCATCAAAGAGGGGACTGGAAACACCATATATTTT.

This clonotype showed up just a few times. The CDR3 DNA reads TGTGCCAGCTCACCACAAGAAGACTGGGACAATGAGCAGTTCTTC. Its protein product is CASSPQEDWDNEQFF. The chain links TRBV18 to TRBJ2-1; D is undetermined. The germline V gene encodes CDR1 KGHSH and CDR2 LQKENI. The CDR3 consists of 15 residues. Trimming cost V 1 base and J 5 bases, with 12 bases left between them.